This T cell receptor (beta chain) comes out of a study of human T cells and chemical hapten exposure. Using its own MiXCR run on the RACE reads, TCRdb lists one record per CDR3 protein. Of over 45,000 distinct CDR3 sequences listed, around 4.5% were seen once; the top ten hold 1.5% to 2%. This clonotype was recorded many times. The sample's time point: healthy volunteer bleed at 2 weeks. The starting material, unfractionated whole blood, was used for total RNA extraction. The origin of this receptor is a female donor in good health. Some clones in this sample may be carry-over from other donors' samples. The sample consisted of whole blood.

DNA of the CDR3: TGTGCCAGCACCCCACGGGCAGGGCCCCGCTCTGGAAACACCATATATTTT. Protein: CASTPRAGPRSGNTIYF. The rearrangement joins TRBV6-4 to TRBJ1-3, with D perhaps TRBD1 (5 bases). This CDR3 region has 17 residues. Per germline, CDR1 MRHNA and CDR2 SNTAGT. Trimming shortened V by 7 bases and J by 0 bases, and 19 bases separated the two germline ends.